A selection of T cell receptor beta chains follows, all from one sample in a study of cytomegalovirus exposure and HLA in healthy donors. The assay was immunoSEQ multiplex PCR, and TCRdb's table has in-frame clones only and misses some. The table records roughly 130,000 clones, roughly 86% of them present only once. Source material: PBMCs. The receptors were gathered from a man in his thirties or forties in good health and CMV-seronegative. CDR3s include the opening cysteine and the closing phenylalanine or tryptophan. Each record gives: D gene, V gene, clone size, J gene, CDR3 DNA, CDR3 protein. The D gene is left open where the match is weak. Expanded clones are given a class, and other clones once, few, many or no size at all.

-,TRBV19,-,TRBJ1-2,TGTGCCAGTAGGGCGCCCCGGATGGACAGCGACTATGGCTACACCTTC,CASRAPRMDSDYGYTF
-,TRBV4-2,-,TRBJ2-7,TGTGCCAGCAGCCAAGAGAAATCGGGGTTTTACGAGCAGTACTTC,CASSQEKSGFYEQYF
TRBD2,TRBV10-1,-,TRBJ2-1,TGCGCCAGCAGTGAGCTAGCGGGCGGCTCCTACAATGAGCAGTTCTTC,CASSELAGGSYNEQFF
-,TRBV29-1,-,TRBJ1-1,TGCAGCGTCGAGGGATTTGTCACTGAAGCTTTCTTT,CSVEGFVTEAFF
-,TRBV18,-,TRBJ2-7,TGTGCCAGCTCACCACCTAGTGGGGAGATCTCCTACGAGCAGTACTTC,CASSPPSGEISYEQYF
-,TRBV7-9,-,TRBJ1-5,TGTGCCAGCAGCTTGGTGGGAGAGTATCAGCCCCAGCATTTT,CASSLVGEYQPQHF
-,TRBV7-9,-,TRBJ2-2,TGTGCCAGCCGTTTGGGGGCAGCGAACACCGGGGAGCTGTTTTTT,CASRLGAANTGELFF
-,TRBV7-2,-,TRBJ1-1,TGTGCCAGCAGCTTAGTAAGGGAGGGCACTGAAGCTTTCTTT,CASSLVREGTEAFF
TRBD1,TRBV5-1,-,TRBJ1-4,TGCGCCAGCGGGACCGGGACAGGAGGGGGTAATGAAAAACTGTTTTTT,CASGTGTGGGNEKLFF
TRBD2,TRBV28,-,TRBJ2-2,TGTGCCATCACCCCGGGACTAGCGGGCACCGGGGAGCTGTTTTTT,CAITPGLAGTGELFF
TRBD1,TRBV7-9,-,TRBJ1-6,TGTGCCAGCAGCGGGACAGGGTGGGTATCACCCCTCCACTTT,CASSGTGWVSPLHF
TRBD1,TRBV6-1,-,TRBJ2-1,TGTGCCAGCAGTGGAACAGGGGGAGGCTCCTACAATGAGCAGTTCTTC,CASSGTGGGSYNEQFF
TRBD1,TRBV5-1,-,TRBJ2-2,TGCGCCAGCAGCTTTGACCCCCTGGGACAGGGGAACACCGGGGAGCTGTTTTTT,CASSFDPLGQGNTGELFF
TRBD2,TRBV13,-,TRBJ2-7,TGTGCCAGCAGCCCCGGGGGGGCTCGGTCCTACGAGCAGTACTTC,CASSPGGARSYEQYF
-,TRBV4-3,-,TRBJ2-2,TGCGCCAGCAGCCACGGCAGGGCGACCGGGGAGCTGTTTTTT,CASSHGRATGELFF
-,TRBV6-5,once,TRBJ2-5,TGTGCCAGCAGTTACGGTTCCGGGGGTATGGAGACCCAGTACTTC,CASSYGSGGMETQYF
TRBD1,TRBV5-1,-,TRBJ1-1,TGCGCCAGCAGCTTTCAGGGGGTCAACACTGAAGCTTTCTTT,CASSFQGVNTEAFF
TRBD1,TRBV9,-,TRBJ1-1,TGTGCCAGCAGCGACCGGGACAGGATGAACACTGAAGCTTTCTTT,CASSDRDRMNTEAFF
TRBD1,TRBV2,-,TRBJ2-3,TGTGCCAGCAGTGAGGACAGGGGGCGTTTGGCAGATACGCAGTATTTT,CASSEDRGRLADTQYF
-,TRBV5-5,-,TRBJ1-6,TGTGCCAGCAGCTTGAGGAGGGAAAGGACCCTCCACTTT,CASSLRRERTLHF
-,TRBV4-3,-,TRBJ2-7,TGCGCCAGCAGCCAAGAATTAGGGGGATACGAGCAGTACTTC,CASSQELGGYEQYF
-,TRBV19,-,TRBJ1-1,TGTGCCAGTAGTCTCCGCAGGGAAAGGGGCACTGAAGCTTTCTTT,CASSLRRERGTEAFF
TRBD2,TRBV4-1,-,TRBJ2-7,TGCGCCAGCAGCCCCTCGGGACCGGGGGGACTCTACGAGCAGTACTTC,CASSPSGPGGLYEQYF
-,TRBV18,-,TRBJ2-7,TGTGCCAGCTCATTACAACTCGGTTCGGGCTCCTACGAGCAGTACTTC,CASSLQLGSGSYEQYF